This is a list of T cell receptor beta chains from one sample in a study of blood T cell repertoires in COVID-19. TCRdb's table, derived via immunoSEQ multiplex PCR, lists solely in-frame clones and lacks some. The sample holds fewer than 300,000 clones, about four fifths seen once. The source material was PBMCs or T cells enriched from blood (not recorded which). Every receptor here comes from a man aged 35-49 years who had been exposed to COVID-19. The CDR3 runs from the conserved cysteine through the conserved F or W. The D gene is left open where the match is weak. Clone size is stated in some rows and not others, as once, few, many or a class when expanded.

j_call | clone_size | d_call | v_call | cdr3_nt | cdr3_aa
TRBJ1-2 | NA | NA | TRBV19 | TGTGCCATCAAGGGTCAGGGCAGGGATGGCTACACCTTC | CAIKGQGRDGYTF
TRBJ2-1 | once | TRBD2 | TRBV11-2 | TGTGCCAGCAGCCCGCGAGTTAGCGGGAGGTCGACTGGAAATGAGCAGTTCTTC | CASSPRVSGRSTGNEQFF
TRBJ2-1 | NA | NA | TRBV29-1 | TGCAGCGTTGTTTTTAGCGCGACCACCTTGGGTGAGCAGTTCTTC | CSVVFSATTLGEQFF
TRBJ2-2 | many | TRBD2 | TRBV7-7 | TGTGCTAGCAGCCCTCTAGCGGGAGTAGTAACCGGGGAGCTGTTTTTT | CASSPLAGVVTGELFF
TRBJ1-5 | few | TRBD1 | TRBV27 | TGTGCCAGCAACAGACAGGGCGGAGGTCAGCCCCAGCATTTT | CASNRQGGGQPQHF
TRBJ1-1 | NA | NA | TRBV7-2 | TGTGCCAGCAGCTCCTCCTGGGGGGGTAGAGAAGCTTTCTTT | CASSSSWGGREAFF
TRBJ2-3 | NA | NA | TRBV30 | TGTGCCTGGAGTCAGCAGGGAAGCTCAGATACGCAGTATTTT | CAWSQQGSSDTQYF
TRBJ1-2 | NA | NA | TRBV6-5 | TGTGCCAGCAGTTACGGCGGGAATAACTATGGCTACACCTTC | CASSYGGNNYGYTF
TRBJ1-6 | NA | NA | TRBV19 | TGTGCCAGTAGTATTAGTGAACCCTTCATGTCACCCCTCCACTTT | CASSISEPFMSPLHF
TRBJ2-2 | NA | NA | TRBV20-1 | TGCAGTGCTAGTAGCGCCGGGGAGCTGTTTTTT | CSASSAGELFF
TRBJ2-3 | NA | TRBD2 | TRBV9 | TGTGCCAGCAGCCATACTAGCGGATACACAGATACGCAGTATTTT | CASSHTSGYTDTQYF
TRBJ2-4 | once | TRBD2 | TRBV19 | TGTGCCAGTACCAAACTCGGGACTAGCGGACAAAACATTCAGTACTTC | CASTKLGTSGQNIQYF
TRBJ1-2 | NA | NA | TRBV28 | TGTGCCAGCGGTCAAAAGGGGTATGGCTACACCTTC | CASGQKGYGYTF
TRBJ2-7 | NA | TRBD2 | TRBV29-1 | TGCAGCGTAGAACTAGCGGCCTACGAGCAGTACTTC | CSVELAAYEQYF
TRBJ1-6 | NA | TRBD1 | TRBV19 | TGTGCCAGTAGTTCGCTTCAACAGGGGGCGATTTCACCCCTCCACTTT | CASSSLQQGAISPLHF
TRBJ2-2 | few | NA | TRBV7-9 | TGTGCCAGCAGCTTAGCCCGGAGGAACACCGGGGAGCTGTTTTTT | CASSLARRNTGELFF
TRBJ2-7 | NA | NA | TRBV5-4 | TGTGCCAGCAGCGCGCTAGGGGCAGGGAACTACGAGCAGTACTTC | CASSALGAGNYEQYF
TRBJ2-5 | NA | NA | TRBV4-1 | TGCGCCAGCAGCCAAGCCCTTTTCCAGGCCCAGTACTTC | CASSQALFQAQYF
TRBJ1-1 | NA | NA | TRBV6-5 | TGTGCCAGCAGCCGCACCGGGACTGAGAACACTGAAGCTTTCTTT | CASSRTGTENTEAFF
TRBJ2-3 | once | TRBD1 | TRBV19 | TGTGCCGTACAGGGGTCGGCAGATACGCAGTATTTT | CAVQGSADTQYF
TRBJ2-2 | NA | TRBD1 | TRBV19 | TGTGCCAGCCTAGACAGGGTAACGACCGGGGAGCTGTTTTTT | CASLDRVTTGELFF
TRBJ1-1 | NA | TRBD1 | TRBV7-3 | TGTGCCAGCAGCCGGGACAGCGACACTGAAGCTTTCTTT | CASSRDSDTEAFF
TRBJ1-3 | NA | TRBD1 | TRBV15 | TGTGCCACCAGCAGCGAGACAGGGCTAAACACCATATATTTT | CATSSETGLNTIYF
TRBJ1-5 | NA | NA | TRBV30 | TGTGCCTTGCGGACTGGGGGGGCCAAAAATCAGCCCCAGCATTTT | CALRTGGAKNQPQHF
TRBJ2-5 | NA | NA | TRBV19 | TGTGCCAGTAGTTACGGAACGTCCCAGGGGACCCAGTACTTC | CASSYGTSQGTQYF
TRBJ2-3 | NA | TRBD2 | TRBV6-4 | TGTGCCAGCAGTCACACTAGCGGGAGGGCCGGAGATACGCAGTATTTT | CASSHTSGRAGDTQYF
TRBJ1-5 | few | NA | TRBV19 | TGTGCCAGTAGTATCTACACAGGGTTGTTTCAGCCCCAGCATTTT | CASSIYTGLFQPQHF
TRBJ1-5 | NA | NA | TRBV5-1 | TGCGCCAGCAGCTCAGGGGAGACCTTCAATCAGCCCCAGCATTTT | CASSSGETFNQPQHF